A single sample gave rise to the 22 T cell receptor beta chains below, sequenced in a study of shared clonotypes between healthy human individuals. Assay used: immunoSEQ multiplex PCR; TCRdb lists only in-frame clones, some missing. The sample shows about 95,000 clones, about 68% of them seen only once. Sequencing used memory CD8+ T cells sorted from blood. Documented subset: CD45RO+ cells pooled with CCR7-negative TemRA cells. All receptors derive from a young man in good health.

This chain links TRBV25-1 with TRBJ2-2; 13 bases fit TRBD2. The CDR3 has 17 residues. Looked up from germline, CDR1 is MGHDK and CDR2 is SYGVNS. V lost 2 bases to trimming and J lost 6 bases; unmatched junction nucleotides: 6. Here the CDR3 reads CASSESAGLAGPGELFF. The CDR3 region has the DNA TGTGCCAGCAGTGAAAGCGCGGGACTAGCGGGACCCGGGGAGCTGTTTTTT.

The chain recombines TRBV11-2 with TRBJ2-3, with D perhaps matching TRBD2 (5 bases). CDR1 and CDR2 from the germline V gene are SGHAT and FQNNGV. Trimming left V 3 bases short and J 2 bases short, with 18 bases between. This CDR3 comprises 17 residues. The DNA for the CDR3 is TGTGCCAGCAGCTTGGATGGGAGAGGCTCTAACACAGATACGCAGTATTTT. Protein sequence: CASSLDGRGSNTDTQYF. Based on the CDR3 plus reference TRBV11-2 and TRBJ2-3, the full variable domain is EAGVAQSPRYKIIEKRQSVAFWCNPISGHATLYWYQQILGQGPKLLIQFQNNGVVDDSQLPKDRFSAERLKGVDSTLKIQPAKLEDSAVYLCASSLDGRGSNTDTQYFGPGTRLTVL.

The chain carries TRBV11-2 and TRBJ1-1, with D hard to call. Germline V CDR1 and CDR2: SGHAT, FQNNGV. This CDR3 contains 12 residues. V was trimmed by 5 bases and J by 0 bases, leaving 4 bases between them. The CDR3 DNA follows: TGTGCCAGCAGCCGGGTGAACACTGAAGCTTTCTTT. Translating gives CASSRVNTEAFF.

This rearrangement joins TRBV2 to TRBJ1-4; D unresolved. The CDR3 spans 15 residues. Germline V gene data show CDR1 as SNHLY and CDR2 as FYNNEI. With 4 bases removed from V and 0 bases from J, the gap between germline ends came to 9 bases. Written as DNA, the CDR3 is TGTGCCAGCAGTGTATCTTCTGCAACTAATGAAAAACTGTTTTTT. This codes for CASSVSSATNEKLFF.

This chain uses TRBV7-4 with TRBJ2-6; D not resolved. From germline, CDR1 is SGHVT and CDR2 SQSDAQ. V was pared by 5 bases and J by 5 bases, with 22 bases between. The CDR3 has 18 residues. The CDR3 reads CASSITNSSQSRANVLTF. The DNA of the CDR3 is TGTGCCAGCAGCATAACAAACAGCTCACAAAGTCGGGCCAACGTCCTGACTTTC.

V usage is TRBV7-9 and J usage is TRBJ2-1; a possible D gene is TRBD2 (5 bases). This CDR3 is 17 amino acids long. V was cut by 1 base and J by 8 bases, with 21 bases left in between. Germline CDR1 and CDR2: SEHNR and FQNEAQ (reference sequence). CDR3: CASSLESPSYSAHEQFF. The CDR3, as DNA: TGTGCCAGCAGCTTAGAAAGTCCTAGCTACTCGGCGCATGAGCAGTTCTTC.

This clone has only a few counts. This chain links TRBV6-4 with TRBJ2-7, with D possibly matching TRBD2 (5 bases). Trimming pared 2 bases from V and 1 base from J, leaving 12 bases between. Germline V gives CDR1 MRHNA, CDR2 SNTAGT. This CDR3 comprises 15 residues. This CDR3 is CASSDPKGDSYEQYF. The CDR3 nucleotides read TGTGCCAGCAGTGACCCGAAGGGAGATTCCTACGAGCAGTACTTC.

V usage is TRBV6-6 and J usage is TRBJ2-7, with 7 bases identical to TRBD2. In germline, CDR1 is MNHNY, CDR2 SVGAGI (reference sequence). The CDR3 runs 15 residues. Trimming took 0 bases from V and 4 from J; bases not matched to a gene: 6. DNA for the CDR3: TGTGCCAGCAGTTACTCGGCTAGCGGAGGATACGAGCAGTACTTC. This translates into CASSYSASGGYEQYF.

The sample holds one count of this clone. This probably arose from a read error, given a far larger clone one base away. This CDR3 is also generated by other DNA sequences in the sample. The chain has TRBV28 and TRBJ2-7; D unresolved. Germline V lookup: CDR1 MDHEN, CDR2 SYDVKM. The CDR3 extends over 11 amino acids. The V and J ends lost 6 bases and 2 bases respectively, with 5 bases between them. CDR3 sequence (DNA): TGTGCCAGCAGCCGAACCTACGAGCAGTACTTC. It yields the protein CASSRTYEQYF.

The chain combines TRBV7-9 with TRBJ2-7; no clear D. Germline CDR1 is SEHNR and CDR2 is FQNEAQ (reference sequence). Trimming removed 6 bases at V and 0 bases at J, with 6 bases between. This CDR3 has 12 residues. CDR3 region: CASSSTSYEQYF. The CDR3 DNA follows: TGTGCCAGCAGTTCGACCTCCTACGAGCAGTACTTC.

V gene TRBV29-1 combines with J gene TRBJ2-1; weak D call: TRBD1 (5 bases). The CDR3 is 12 amino acids. With 5 bases removed from V and 4 bases from J, the gap between germline ends came to 9 bases. CDR1 and CDR2 from the germline V gene are SQVTM and ANQGSEA. The CDR3 reads CSVPQGYNEQFF. The CDR3 DNA sequence: TGCAGCGTTCCCCAGGGATACAATGAGCAGTTCTTC.

This clone occurred a few times. The same CDR3 is also encoded by other DNA sequences in this sample. The rearrangement joins TRBV30 to TRBJ2-5; TRBD2 might be the D (6 bases). Germline V gene data show CDR1 as GTSNPN and CDR2 as SVGIG (reference sequence). The ends were cut back, 2 bases at V and 2 bases at J, with 9 bases in the middle. This CDR3 spans 13 amino acids. CDR3 sequence reads: CAWSIGTQETQYF. Here the CDR3 DNA reads TGTGCCTGGAGTATCGGGACTCAAGAGACCCAGTACTTC.

Of note for this clone: At one boundary the junction diverges from the germline segment, which might be a read error. The chain carries TRBV7-7 and TRBJ2-7; possible D gene TRBD2, 5 bases. This CDR3 is built from 16 residues. Germline V gene lookup returns CDR1 SSHAT and CDR2 FNYEAQ (reference sequence). The CDR3 reads CASSLAPPKKRYEQYF. Here the CDR3 DNA reads TGTGCTAGCAGCTTAGCGCCACCCAAGAAGCGGTACGAGCAGTACTTC.

V usage is TRBV18 and J usage is TRBJ2-3; possibly TRBD1 or TRBD2 for D (5 bases each). Trimming shortened V by 2 bases and J by 1 base, and 13 bases separated the two germline ends. This CDR3 is built from 16 residues. The germline V gene encodes CDR1 KGHSH and CDR2 LQKENI. The CDR3 DNA reads TGTGCCAGCTCACCAGGAGGTGGACACCGCACAGATACGCAGTATTTT. Protein sequence: CASSPGGGHRTDTQYF.

In its sample, this clone was seen once. The chain joins TRBV7-2 to TRBJ1-5; D not resolved. Trimming cost V 5 bases and J 3 bases, with 11 bases left between them. Germline lookup yields CDR1 SGHTA and CDR2 FQGNSA. The CDR3 contains 14 residues. The CDR3 region is CASSPEGPNQPQHF. The CDR3 DNA reads as TGTGCCAGCAGCCCCGAAGGGCCCAATCAGCCCCAGCATTTT.

The J gene is TRBJ2-2, the V gene TRBV19; 11 nucleotides agree with TRBD2. The germline CDR1 and CDR2 sequences are LNHDA and SQIVND (reference sequence). The V and J ends lost 3 bases and 8 bases, in that order; junction bases with no gene match: 11. The CDR3 length is 17 residues. Written as DNA, the CDR3 is TGTGCCAGTAGTATCACTAGCGGGAGCCCAGTTATAGGGGAGCTGTTTTTT. It translates to CASSITSGSPVIGELFF.

The sample holds many counts of this clone. The rearrangement joins TRBV29-1 to TRBJ2-2; 8 bases align to TRBD1. This CDR3 is built from 13 residues. Trimming removed 4 bases from V and 8 bases from J; junction bases left unmatched: 6. The germline V gene has CDR1 SQVTM and CDR2 ANQGSEA. Written as DNA, the CDR3 is TGCAGCGTTGTGGACAGGGAGGCGGGGGAGCTGTTTTTT. Protein sequence: CSVVDREAGELFF.

J is TRBJ2-5 and V is TRBV14; D might be TRBD2 (5 bases). Germline loops: CDR1 SGHDN, CDR2 FVKESK. This CDR3 has 14 amino acids. V was pared by 4 bases and J by 5 bases, with 14 bases between. The CDR3 nucleotides are TGTGCCAGCAGCCTCCGGAGCGGATGGGAGACCCAGTACTTC. Translating it yields CASSLRSGWETQYF.

This clone was observed a handful of times. This sample includes further DNA sequences coding for the same CDR3. In DNA, the CDR3 is TGTGCCAGCAGCCCCCGGGACTCCACAGATACGCAGTATTTT. This gives the protein CASSPRDSTDTQYF. The chain has TRBV6-4 and TRBJ2-3; the D gene is possibly TRBD2 (6 bases). The CDR3 is 14 residues long. Germline CDR1 is MRHNA and CDR2 is SNTAGT. The germline V and J ends were trimmed by 6 bases and 2 bases, with 12 bases remaining between them.

This chain links TRBV2 with TRBJ1-5, with D possibly being TRBD1 (5 bases). V lost 3 bases and J lost 6, with 9 bases in between. The CDR3 runs to 13 residues. Germline V lookup: CDR1 SNHLY, CDR2 FYNNEI. CDR3: CASSDQGSQPQHF. CDR3 in DNA: TGTGCCAGCAGTGACCAGGGCTCTCAGCCCCAGCATTTT.

This chain joins TRBV5-1 and TRBJ2-7, with TRBD2 as a possible D gene (5 bases). V lost 4 bases, J lost 7 bases, and 21 bases lay in between. The length of the CDR3 is 15 residues. From germline, CDR1 is SGHRS and CDR2 YFSETQ. The CDR3, as DNA: TGCGCCAGCAGCCGCGGAGCAGGAAAACCGGGGGAGCAGTACTTC. It is translated as CASSRGAGKPGEQYF.

This clone was detected only a few times. The V call is TRBV9, the J call TRBJ2-1, with D perhaps given as TRBD1 or TRBD2 (6 bases each). CDR3 size: 18 residues. Germline V gives CDR1 SGDLS, CDR2 YYNGEE. V gave up 4 bases and J gave up 0 bases, with 20 bases separating them. Written as DNA, the CDR3 is TGTGCCAGCAGCCCGACCGGGACTCCCAGGGGCTCCTACAATGAGCAGTTCTTC. Its protein product is CASSPTGTPRGSYNEQFF.